This T cell receptor beta chain was retrieved from a study of graft-versus-host responses after intestinal transplantation. As for the study in general: Anti-thymocyte globulin induction was given to all recipients, followed by tacrolimus and steroids for roughly 3 years.

V dropped 7 bases and J dropped 3 bases, with 7 bases sitting between them. The CDR3 contains 12 residues. Germline V gene data show CDR1 as MNHEY and CDR2 as SVGAGI. With regard to this clone: Its matching antigen is unknown.

TCRdb's copy holds only in-frame clones and misses some; the assay was immunoSEQ multiplex PCR. The sample has about 20,000 clones; about 89% are singletons. Study-level results: Circulating GvH clone levels at their peak were associated with HvG declines (early post-transplant).

The rearrangement uses TRBV6-5 and TRBJ1-5; D is unclear. The starting material was bone marrow, obtained 120 to 130 days after transplant. The clonotype comes from a human patient who received an intestinal transplant, so some T cells may come from the graft donor. This CDR3 is CASNRLNQPQHF. The CDR3 bases are TGTGCCAGCAATCGGCTCAATCAGCCCCAGCATTTT.